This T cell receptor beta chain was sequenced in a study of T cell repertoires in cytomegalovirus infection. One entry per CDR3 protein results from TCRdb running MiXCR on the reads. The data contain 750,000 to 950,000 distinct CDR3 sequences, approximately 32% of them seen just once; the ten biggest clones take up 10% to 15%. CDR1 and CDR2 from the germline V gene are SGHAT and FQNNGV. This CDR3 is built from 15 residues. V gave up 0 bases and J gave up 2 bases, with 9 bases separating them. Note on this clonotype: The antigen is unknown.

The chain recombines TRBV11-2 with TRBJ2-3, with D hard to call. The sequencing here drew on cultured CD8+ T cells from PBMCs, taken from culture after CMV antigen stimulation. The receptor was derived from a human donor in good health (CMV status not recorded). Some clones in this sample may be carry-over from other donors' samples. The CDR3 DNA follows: TGTGCCAGCAGCTTAGAAGTCGGCTACACAGATACGCAGTATTTT. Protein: CASSLEVGYTDTQYF. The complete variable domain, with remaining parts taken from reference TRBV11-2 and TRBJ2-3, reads EAGVAQSPRYKIIEKRQSVAFWCNPISGHATLYWYQQILGQGPKLLIQFQNNGVVDDSQLPKDRFSAERLKGVDSTLKIQPAKLEDSAVYLCASSLEVGYTDTQYFGPGTRLTVL.